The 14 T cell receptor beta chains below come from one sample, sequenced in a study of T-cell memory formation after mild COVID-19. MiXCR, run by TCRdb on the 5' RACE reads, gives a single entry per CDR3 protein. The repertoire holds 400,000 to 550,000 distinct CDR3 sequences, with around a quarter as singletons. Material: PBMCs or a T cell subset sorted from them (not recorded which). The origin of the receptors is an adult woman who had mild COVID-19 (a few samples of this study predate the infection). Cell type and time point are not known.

CDR3 sequence (DNA): TGTGCCAGCGCCGGACGGGCTGCCCATGGCTACACCTTC. It codes for CASAGRAAHGYTF. The chain recombines TRBV6-5 with TRBJ1-2; D is unclear. The CDR3 totals 13 residues. The germline V gene has CDR1 MNHEY and CDR2 SVGAGI. The V gene lost 8 bases and the J gene lost 6 bases, with 16 bases spanning the gap.

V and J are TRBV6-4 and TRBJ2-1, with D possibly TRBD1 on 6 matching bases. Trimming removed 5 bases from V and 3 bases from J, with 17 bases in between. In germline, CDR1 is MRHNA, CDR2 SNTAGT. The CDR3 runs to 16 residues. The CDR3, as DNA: TGTGCCAGCAGTCTTACAGGGTCCACGGGCTACAATGAGCAGTTCTTC. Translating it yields CASSLTGSTGYNEQFF.

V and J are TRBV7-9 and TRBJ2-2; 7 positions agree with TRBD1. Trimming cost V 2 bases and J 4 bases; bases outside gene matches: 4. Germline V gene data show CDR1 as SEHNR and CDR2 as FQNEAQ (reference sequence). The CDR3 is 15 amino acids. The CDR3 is CASSLQGVVTGELFF. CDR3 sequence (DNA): TGTGCCAGCAGCTTACAGGGGGTTGTCACCGGGGAGCTGTTTTTT.

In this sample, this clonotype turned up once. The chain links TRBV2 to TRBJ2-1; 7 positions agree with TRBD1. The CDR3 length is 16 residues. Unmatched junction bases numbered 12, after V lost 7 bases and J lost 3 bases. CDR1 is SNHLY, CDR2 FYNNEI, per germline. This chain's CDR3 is CASILVDRAGYNEQFF. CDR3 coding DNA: TGTGCCAGCATCCTGGTAGACAGGGCAGGCTACAATGAGCAGTTCTTC.

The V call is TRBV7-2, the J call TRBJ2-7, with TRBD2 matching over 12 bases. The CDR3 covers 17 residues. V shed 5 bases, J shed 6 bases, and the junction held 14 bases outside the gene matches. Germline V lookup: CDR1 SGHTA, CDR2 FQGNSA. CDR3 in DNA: TGTGCCAGCAGCCTAACCGGGACTAGCGGGTGGAGGGGCGAGCAGTACTTC. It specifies CASSLTGTSGWRGEQYF.

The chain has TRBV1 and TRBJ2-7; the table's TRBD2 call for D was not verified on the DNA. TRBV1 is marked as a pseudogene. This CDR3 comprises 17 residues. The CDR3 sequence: CTSSQSSGGISSYEQYF. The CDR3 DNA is TGCACCAGCAGCCAATCTAGCGGGGGGATTAGCTCCTACGAGCAGTACTTC.

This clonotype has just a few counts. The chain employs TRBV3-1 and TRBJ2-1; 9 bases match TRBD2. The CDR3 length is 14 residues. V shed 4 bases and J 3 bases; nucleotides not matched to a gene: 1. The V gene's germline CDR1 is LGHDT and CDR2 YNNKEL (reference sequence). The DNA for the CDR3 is TGTGCCAGCAGCCCTAGCGGGAACTACAATGAGCAGTTCTTC. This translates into CASSPSGNYNEQFF.

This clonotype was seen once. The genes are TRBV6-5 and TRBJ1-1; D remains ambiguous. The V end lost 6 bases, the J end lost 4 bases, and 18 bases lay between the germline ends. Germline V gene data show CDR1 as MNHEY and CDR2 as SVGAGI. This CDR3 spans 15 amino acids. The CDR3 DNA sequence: TGTGCCAGCAGACCCGTAATGAAGGGAGGCACTGAAGCTTTCTTT. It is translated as CASRPVMKGGTEAFF.

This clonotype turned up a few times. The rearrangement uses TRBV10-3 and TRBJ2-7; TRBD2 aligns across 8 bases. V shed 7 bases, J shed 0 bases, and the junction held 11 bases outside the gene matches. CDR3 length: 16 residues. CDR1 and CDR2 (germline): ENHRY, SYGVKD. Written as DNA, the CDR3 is TGTGCCATCAAGACACTACTAGCGGACGACTCCTACGAGCAGTACTTC. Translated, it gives CAIKTLLADDSYEQYF.

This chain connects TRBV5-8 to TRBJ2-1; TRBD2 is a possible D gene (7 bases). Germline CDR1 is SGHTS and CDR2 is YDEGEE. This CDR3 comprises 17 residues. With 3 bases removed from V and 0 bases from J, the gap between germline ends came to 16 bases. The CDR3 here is CASSSAGAEASYNEQFF. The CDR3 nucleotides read TGTGCCAGCAGCTCGGCGGGGGCGGAAGCCTCCTACAATGAGCAGTTCTTC.

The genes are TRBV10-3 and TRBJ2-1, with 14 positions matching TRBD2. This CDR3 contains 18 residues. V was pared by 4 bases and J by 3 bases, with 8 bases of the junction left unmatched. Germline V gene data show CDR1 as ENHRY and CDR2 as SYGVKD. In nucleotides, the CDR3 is TGTGCCATCAGTGGGACTCCGGGACTAGCGGGAGACTACAATGAGCAGTTCTTC. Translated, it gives CAISGTPGLAGDYNEQFF.

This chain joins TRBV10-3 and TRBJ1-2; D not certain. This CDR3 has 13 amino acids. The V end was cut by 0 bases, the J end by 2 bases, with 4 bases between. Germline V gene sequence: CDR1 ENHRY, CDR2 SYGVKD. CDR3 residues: CAISESKNYGYTF. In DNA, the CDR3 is TGTGCCATCAGTGAGTCAAAGAACTATGGCTACACCTTC.

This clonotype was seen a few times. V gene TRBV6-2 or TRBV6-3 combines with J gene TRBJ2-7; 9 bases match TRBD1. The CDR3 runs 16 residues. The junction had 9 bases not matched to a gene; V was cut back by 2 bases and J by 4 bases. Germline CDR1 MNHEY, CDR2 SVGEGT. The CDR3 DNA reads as TGTGCCAGCAGTTACGAGCCGCGGGACAGGGCGTACGAGCAGTACTTC. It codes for CASSYEPRDRAYEQYF.

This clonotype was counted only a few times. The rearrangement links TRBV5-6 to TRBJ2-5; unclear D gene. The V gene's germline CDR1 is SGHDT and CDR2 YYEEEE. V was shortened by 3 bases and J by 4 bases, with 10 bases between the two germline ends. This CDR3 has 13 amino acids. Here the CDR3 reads CASSWVTGETQYF. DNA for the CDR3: TGTGCCAGCAGCTGGGTAACGGGAGAGACCCAGTACTTC.